A selection of T cell receptor beta chains follows, all from one sample in a study of cytomegalovirus exposure and HLA in healthy donors. Some clones are missing from TCRdb's copy, which holds only in-frame ones; the method was immunoSEQ multiplex PCR. The sample lists tens of thousands of clones, around two thirds occurring once. What was sequenced was PBMCs. Every receptor here comes from a man in his thirties or forties in good health and CMV-seronegative. CDR3s include the opening cysteine and the closing phenylalanine or tryptophan. The D gene is left open where the match is weak. A row's size may be missing; if present it is once, few, many or a size class.

-	TRBJ1-5	TRBV19	-	CASSIGQNNQPQHF	TGTGCCAGTAGTATTGGGCAGAACAATCAGCCCCAGCATTTT
few	TRBJ1-1	TRBV12-5	-	CASAQEGFSGEAFF	TGTGCTAGTGCCCAGGAGGGGTTCTCGGGCGAAGCTTTCTTT
few	TRBJ2-3	TRBV10-3	-	CASSGLTDTQYF	TGTGCCAGCTCGGGACTCACAGATACGCAGTATTTT
-	TRBJ2-5	TRBV7-9	TRBD1	CASSLVGQEETQYF	TGTGCCAGCAGCTTAGTAGGACAGGAAGAGACCCAGTACTTC
-	TRBJ1-1	TRBV11-1	-	CASSLVQTGEAFF	TGTGCCAGCAGCTTAGTGCAAACGGGTGAAGCTTTCTTT
-	TRBJ1-2	TRBV13	TRBD1	CASSSQGAPNYGYTF	TGTGCCAGCAGCTCACAGGGGGCGCCGAACTATGGCTACACCTTC
-	TRBJ2-7	TRBV28	-	CASSSAGSESYEQYF	TGTGCCAGCAGTTCGGCGGGAAGTGAGTCCTACGAGCAGTACTTC
-	TRBJ2-2	TRBV4-1	TRBD2	CASSHNGLAGTGELFF	TGCGCCAGCAGCCATAATGGACTAGCGGGAACCGGGGAGCTGTTTTTT
-	TRBJ2-7	TRBV18	TRBD1	CASSPARTGGANEQYF	TGTGCCAGCTCACCAGCAAGGACAGGGGGCGCAAACGAGCAGTACTTC
-	TRBJ2-7	TRBV10-2	TRBD2	CASSEPRGFGLAGYEQYF	TGCGCCAGCAGCGAACCGCGCGGGTTCGGACTAGCTGGGTACGAGCAGTACTTC
-	TRBJ2-1	TRBV16	-	CASSSRTTYNEQFF	TGTGCCAGCAGCTCTCGGACTACCTACAATGAGCAGTTCTTC
-	TRBJ1-2	TRBV4-1	-	CASSQDRQPNYGYTF	TGCGCCAGCAGCCAAGATCGACAACCTAACTATGGCTACACCTTC
-	TRBJ1-1	TRBV6-4	TRBD1	CASSEEGGKNTEAFF	TGTGCCAGCAGTGAGGAAGGGGGCAAGAACACTGAAGCTTTCTTT
-	TRBJ2-2	TRBV5-8	TRBD2	CASSLGVQREKHGELFF	TGTGCCAGCAGCTTGGGAGTGCAGCGGGAGAAGCACGGGGAGCTGTTTTTT
-	TRBJ2-3	TRBV28	TRBD2	CASSRRPTSANTDTQYF	TGTGCCAGCAGTAGACGCCCTACTAGCGCGAACACAGATACGCAGTATTTT
-	TRBJ2-7	TRBV7-9	-	CASSLGQGNEQYF	TGTGCCAGCAGCTTAGGTCAGGGGAACGAGCAGTACTTC
once	TRBJ2-7	TRBV7-2	TRBD2	CASSLAGGPSSYEQYF	TGTGCCAGCAGCTTAGCGGGAGGGCCGAGCTCCTACGAGCAGTACTTC
-	TRBJ2-7	TRBV6-5	-	CASRLSAGSYEQYF	TGTGCCAGCCGACTATCCGCGGGTTCCTACGAGCAGTACTTC
-	TRBJ2-2	TRBV9	TRBD2	CASSETSGGASGELFF	TGTGCCAGCAGTGAAACTAGCGGGGGGGCCTCCGGGGAGCTGTTTTTT
-	TRBJ2-7	TRBV28	-	CASSLTAASSYEQYF	TGTGCCAGCAGTTTGACCGCCGCTAGCTCCTACGAGCAGTACTTC
-	TRBJ1-2	TRBV7-9	-	CASSSKQGLGYTF	TGTGCCAGCAGCTCGAAACAGGGCCTGGGCTACACCTTC
-	TRBJ2-5	TRBV19	-	CASSTDLEVETQYF	TGTGCCAGTAGTACGGACTTGGAGGTAGAGACCCAGTACTTC
-	TRBJ1-2	TRBV23-1	-	CAQLNPYGYTF	TGCGCTCAACTCAACCCCTATGGCTACACCTTC
-	TRBJ1-3	TRBV4-1	TRBD1	CASSSPTGGVGNTIYF	TGCGCCAGCAGCTCTCCGACAGGGGGTGTAGGAAACACCATATATTTT